The next 30 T cell receptor beta chains were all read from a single sample in a study of cytomegalovirus exposure and HLA in healthy donors (dated by TCRdb to about 2017). To prepare the library, the immunoSEQ multiplex PCR assay was applied. For the multiplex PCR, a mixture combining 60 forward primers for TCR Vbeta segments and 13 reverse primers for TCR Jbeta segments was used. TCRdb limited this immuneACCESS table to in-frame rearrangements with V and J called. A share of clones is missing; checked studies link under half to unresolved V genes, and the rest is unexplained. The sample yields 95,000 to 100,000 clones; around four fifths were counted once. The ten largest clones represent under 4% of the sample. The source material was PBMCs. These receptors originate from a female donor in good health and CMV-seropositive.

The rearrangement joins TRBV30 to TRBJ1-4; D perhaps matches TRBD1 (5 bases). The CDR3 covers 12 residues. Germline V gene data show CDR1 as GTSNPN and CDR2 as SVGIG (reference sequence). The V end was cut by 2 bases, the J end by 7 bases, with 8 bases between. CDR3 DNA: TGTGCCTGGAGTTACAGGTCTGAAAAACTGTTTTTT. Protein product: CAWSYRSEKLFF.

This clone appeared a single time. The rearrangement links TRBV18 to TRBJ2-2, with 7 bases lining up with TRBD1. The CDR3 is made up of 18 amino acids. Trimming removed 6 bases from V and 6 bases from J; junction bases left unmatched: 19. Germline V CDR1 and CDR2: KGHSH, LQKENI. The CDR3, as DNA: TGTGCCAGCTCGCTAACCCCCGGACAGGCCTTTAATCCCGGGGAGCTGTTTTTT. Encoded protein: CASSLTPGQAFNPGELFF.

The rearrangement uses TRBV7-2 and TRBJ1-3; D unclear. Germline CDR1 and CDR2: SGHTA and FQGNSA. This CDR3 has 13 amino acids. Trimming removed 4 bases at V and 1 base at J, with 5 bases between. CDR3 residues: CASSSKSGNTIYF. CDR3 sequence (DNA): TGTGCCAGCAGCTCTAAATCTGGAAACACCATATATTTT.

V gene TRBV29-1 combines with J gene TRBJ1-2; the match to TRBD1 covers 7 bases. V shed 2 bases, J shed 8 bases, and the junction held 14 bases outside the gene matches. This CDR3 has 15 amino acids. CDR1 SQVTM and CDR2 ANQGSEA come from the germline V gene. The CDR3 bases are TGCAGCGTTGAAAGGGGACAGACCCTCTTTGCCGGCTACACCTTC. Protein sequence: CSVERGQTLFAGYTF.

V gene TRBV6-5 combines with J gene TRBJ2-1, with D perhaps matching TRBD1 (7 bases). Germline CDR1 MNHEY, CDR2 SVGAGI. V was clipped by 5 bases and J by 8 bases, with 16 bases between them. The CDR3 consists of 14 residues. For the CDR3, the DNA is TGTGCCAGCAGTGGGAGACAGGGAGGCCATGAGCAGTTCTTC. Residues: CASSGRQGGHEQFF.

The chain couples TRBV29-1 to TRBJ1-2, with 7 bases lining up with TRBD1. CDR1 is SQVTM, CDR2 ANQGSEA, per germline. V shed 7 bases and J 4 bases; nucleotides not matched to a gene: 9. CDR3 length: 13 amino acids. CDR3: CSGRQGEAYGYTF. DNA for the CDR3: TGCAGCGGGCGACAGGGAGAAGCCTATGGCTACACCTTC.

The gene calls are TRBV4-1 and TRBJ1-2, with 8 bases lining up with TRBD1. Germline V gene lookup returns CDR1 MGHRA and CDR2 YSYEKL. V was pared by 3 bases and J by 9 bases, with 12 bases of the junction left unmatched. The CDR3 spans 15 residues. The CDR3 DNA follows: TGCGCCAGCAGCCAGCCGACAGGGGCGCAGAAAAGCTACACCTTC. Translated: CASSQPTGAQKSYTF.

This sequence joins TRBV5-1 and TRBJ2-7; no firm D call. Trimming cost V 3 bases and J 1 base, with 2 bases left between them. The CDR3 has 11 amino acids. Germline CDR1 is SGHRS and CDR2 is YFSETQ. CDR3 coding DNA: TGCGCCAGCAGCTCATCCTACGAGCAGTACTTC. Encoded protein: CASSSSYEQYF.

V is TRBV5-1 and J is TRBJ2-7; D may be TRBD2 (6 bases). Trimming shortened V by 0 bases and J by 2 bases, and 15 bases separated the two germline ends. Per the germline V gene, CDR1 is SGHRS and CDR2 is YFSETQ. The length of the CDR3 is 16 residues. CDR3 loop: CASSLVSSAGTYEQYF. The CDR3 nucleotides read TGCGCCAGCAGCTTGGTTTCGTCGGCGGGGACCTACGAGCAGTACTTC. The whole variable domain, filled in from reference TRBV5-1 and TRBJ2-7, reads KAGVTQTPRYLIKTRGQQVTLSCSPISGHRSVSWYQQTPGQGLQFLFEYFSETQRNKGNFPGRFSGRQFSNSRSEMNVSTLELGDSALYLCASSLVSSAGTYEQYFGPGTRLTVT.

V is TRBV19 and J is TRBJ2-7, with TRBD2 as a possible D gene (5 bases). Germline CDR1 is LNHDA and CDR2 is SQIVND (reference sequence). Between the trimmed V and J ends, which lost 5 bases and 1 base, there was a span of 9 bases. CDR3 length: 13 amino acids. CDR3 protein: CASSRTGSYEQYF. Here the CDR3 DNA reads TGTGCCAGTAGTCGGACGGGATCCTACGAGCAGTACTTC.

J is TRBJ2-4 and V is TRBV19, with TRBD2 matching 7 bases. This CDR3 region has 15 residues. V shed 5 bases and J 8 bases; nucleotides not matched to a gene: 12. Looked up from germline, CDR1 is LNHDA and CDR2 is SQIVND (reference sequence). The CDR3 region has the DNA TGTGCCAGTAGTCTTGGACTAGGGGTGCGTGACATTCAGTACTTC. Residues: CASSLGLGVRDIQYF.

The chain carries TRBV6-5 and TRBJ2-7; TRBD1 matches at 9 bases. V gave up 6 bases and J gave up 5 bases; unmatched junction bases: 5. Per germline, CDR1 MNHEY and CDR2 SVGAGI. This CDR3 is 13 amino acids long. The CDR3 sequence: CASRGTGGHEQYF. CDR3 DNA sequence: TGTGCCAGCAGGGGCACAGGGGGCCACGAGCAGTACTTC.

The V gene is TRBV27, the J gene TRBJ1-4; 7 bases map to TRBD1. From germline, CDR1 is MNHEY and CDR2 SMNVEV (reference sequence). The CDR3 spans 17 residues. Trimming cost V 5 bases and J 4 bases; bases outside gene matches: 13. The CDR3 DNA reads TGTGCCAGCAGTCTTAGCCCCAGGGACAGCCATAATGAAAAACTGTTTTTT. Translating it yields CASSLSPRDSHNEKLFF.

This CDR3 reads CASSDSYTIYGYTF. Written as DNA, the CDR3 is TGTGCCAGCAGTGATAGTTACACTATCTATGGCTACACCTTC. The gene calls are TRBV6-1 and TRBJ1-2; no reliable D call. Trimming took off 3 bases at V and 4 bases at J, with 12 bases between the two ends. The CDR3 runs to 14 residues. Per the germline V gene, CDR1 is MNHNS and CDR2 is SASEGT.

In nucleotides, the CDR3 is TGTGCCGCAGGGCCTATGAACACTGAAGCTTTCTTT. Translating it yields CAAGPMNTEAFF. The V and J genes are TRBV7-2 and TRBJ1-1, with D tentatively TRBD1 (5 bases). CDR3 length equals 12 residues. Germline assignment: CDR1 SGHTA and CDR2 FQGNSA. V was shortened by 11 bases and J by 0 bases, with 10 bases between the two germline ends. The full variable domain, rest sourced from reference TRBV7-2 and TRBJ1-1, is GAGVSQSPSNKVTEKGKDVELRCDPISGHTALYWYRQSLGQGLEFLIYFQGNSAPDKSGLPSDRFSAERTGGSVSTLTIQRTQQEDSAVYLCAAGPMNTEAFFGQGTRLTVV.

This chain joins TRBV10-2 and TRBJ1-2; D not resolved. The germline gives CDR1 WSHSY, CDR2 SAAADI. This CDR3 spans 11 amino acids. The germline V and J ends were trimmed by 3 bases and 4 bases, with 3 bases remaining between them. CDR3 region: CASSDGYGYTF. The CDR3 DNA reads TGCGCCAGCAGTGACGGCTATGGCTACACCTTC.

The chain uses TRBV2 and TRBJ2-3, with 12 bases identical to TRBD2. Germline V CDR1 and CDR2: SNHLY, FYNNEI. The V segment lost 6 bases and the J segment 6 bases; nucleotides outside the gene matches: 4. CDR3 size: 14 residues. The CDR3 reads CASRLAGGPDTQYF. The CDR3 DNA reads as TGTGCCAGCAGGCTAGCGGGAGGGCCCGATACGCAGTATTTT.

The genes are TRBV9 and TRBJ2-2, with TRBD2 as a possible D gene (5 bases). This CDR3 is built from 15 residues. Germline V lookup: CDR1 SGDLS, CDR2 YYNGEE. Trimming cost V 0 bases and J 4 bases, with 10 bases left between them. CDR3 loop: CASSVVWLATGELFF. The CDR3 bases are TGTGCCAGCAGCGTAGTGTGGCTAGCCACCGGGGAGCTGTTTTTT.

V gene TRBV7-9 combines with J gene TRBJ1-6; no definite D call. V was trimmed by 0 bases and J by 0 bases, leaving 12 bases between them. Per the germline V gene, CDR1 is SEHNR and CDR2 is FQNEAQ (reference sequence). This CDR3 is built from 18 residues. CDR3 nucleotides: TGTGCCAGCAGCTTAGCGGGAGATCCGAGCTCCTATAATTCACCCCTCCACTTT. Residues: CASSLAGDPSSYNSPLHF. The full variable domain, its missing parts supplied by reference TRBV7-9 and TRBJ1-6, is DTGVSQNPRHKITKRGQNVTFRCDPISEHNRLYWYRQTLGQGPEFLTYFQNEAQLEKSRLLSDRFSAERPKGSFSTLEIQRTEQGDSAMYLCASSLAGDPSSYNSPLHFGNGTRLTVT.

The chain couples TRBV5-4 to TRBJ2-1; possible D gene TRBD2, 6 bases. Germline V gene data show CDR1 as SGHNT and CDR2 as YYREEE (reference sequence). The V and J ends lost 6 bases and 9 bases respectively, with 16 bases between them. The CDR3 is made up of 13 amino acids. CDR3 sequence: CASIGGGKSEQFF. CDR3 in DNA: TGTGCCAGCATCGGTGGGGGGAAGAGTGAGCAGTTCTTC.

This sequence joins TRBV7-9 and TRBJ1-1; 7 positions agree with TRBD1. V shed 3 bases and J 3 bases; nucleotides not matched to a gene: 1. The V gene's germline CDR1 is SEHNR and CDR2 FQNEAQ (reference sequence). CDR3 length: 13 residues. This CDR3 is CASSFQGDTEAFF. The CDR3 nucleotides are TGTGCCAGCAGCTTTCAGGGGGACACTGAAGCTTTCTTT.

This chain connects TRBV6-1 to TRBJ1-3, with D possibly matching TRBD1 (6 bases). Germline-derived CDR1 and CDR2 are MNHNS and SASEGT. CDR3 length: 17 amino acids. V lost 1 base to trimming and J lost 0 bases, with 13 bases between them. Here the CDR3 reads CASSEGTALSSGNTIYF. The CDR3 nucleotides read TGTGCCAGCAGTGAAGGGACAGCCCTGAGCTCTGGAAACACCATATATTTT.

The chain couples TRBV7-2 to TRBJ2-2; TRBD2 aligns across 8 bases. The V segment lost 5 bases and the J segment 2 bases; nucleotides outside the gene matches: 10. From germline, CDR1 is SGHTA and CDR2 FQGNSA. CDR3 length equals 17 residues. CDR3 amino acids: CASSLSGGTFNTGELFF. As DNA, the CDR3 is TGTGCCAGCAGCCTCAGCGGGGGCACATTCAACACCGGGGAGCTGTTTTTT.

This clone was found many times. The rearrangement uses TRBV7-3 and TRBJ2-2, with D unclear. Germline-derived CDR1 and CDR2 are SGHTA and FQGTGA. This CDR3 spans 12 amino acids. V lost 10 bases and J 3 bases, leaving 9 bases between the germline ends. The CDR3: CAIELDTGELFF. DNA for the CDR3: TGTGCCATAGAGTTGGACACCGGGGAGCTGTTTTTT.

The rearrangement links TRBV5-4 to TRBJ2-2, with TRBD2 as a possible D gene (6 bases). Germline loops: CDR1 SGHNT, CDR2 YYREEE (reference sequence). V dropped 4 bases and J dropped 7 bases, with 8 bases sitting between them. The CDR3 covers 12 residues. The CDR3 region is CASSRGNGELFF. CDR3 DNA: TGTGCCAGCAGCCGGGGGAACGGGGAGCTGTTTTTT.

The CDR3 DNA is TGCGCCAGCAGCCAACTACTAGCGGGGGGCTCATATTACTTC. Translating it yields CASSQLLAGGSYYF. The chain links TRBV4-1 to TRBJ2-5; TRBD2 matches at 12 bases. V was pared by 2 bases and J by 14 bases, with 9 bases of the junction left unmatched. Germline V CDR1 and CDR2: MGHRA, YSYEKL. This CDR3 is built from 14 residues.

This chain joins TRBV28 and TRBJ2-7; TRBD1 matches at 10 bases. From germline, CDR1 is MDHEN and CDR2 SYDVKM. The junction had 4 bases not matched to a gene; V was cut back by 6 bases and J by 2 bases. CDR3 length: 14 amino acids. DNA for the CDR3: TGTGCCAGCAGGGGACAGGGGCCGGCCTACGAGCAGTACTTC. Amino acid sequence: CASRGQGPAYEQYF.

The chain has TRBV5-6 and TRBJ1-5; a possible D gene is TRBD1 (5 bases). The length of the CDR3 is 16 residues. Trimming took 4 bases from V and 1 from J, leaving 15 bases between them. The V gene's germline CDR1 is SGHDT and CDR2 YYEEEE. CDR3 DNA: TGTGCCAGCAGCATCGGCGGCGGGGCCAGCAATCAGCCCCAGCATTTT. Translating it yields CASSIGGGASNQPQHF.

The chain employs TRBV27 and TRBJ2-5; 10 nucleotides match TRBD2. V shed 5 bases, J shed 7 bases, and the junction held 10 bases outside the gene matches. Germline V gene lookup returns CDR1 MNHEY and CDR2 SMNVEV (reference sequence). The CDR3 consists of 15 residues. DNA of the CDR3: TGTGCCAGCAGTCCCCTAGCGGGAGCGAGTGTGACCCAGTACTTC. This translates into CASSPLAGASVTQYF.

This chain uses TRBV9 with TRBJ2-3; possible D gene TRBD2, 5 bases. The V end was cut by 0 bases, the J end by 2 bases, with 10 bases between. The CDR3 runs 15 residues. Germline V gene data show CDR1 as SGDLS and CDR2 as YYNGEE. CDR3 DNA sequence: TGTGCCAGCAGCGTAGCGGGGATTCCCACAGATACGCAGTATTTT. The encoded protein is CASSVAGIPTDTQYF.